Listed below are T cell receptor beta chains from one sample, sequenced in a study of shared clonotypes between healthy human individuals. Profiling relied on immunoSEQ multiplex PCR, and the TCRdb table lists in-frame clones only, not all of them. The sample includes about 2.1 million clones, about 93% of them seen just once. The sample taken for sequencing was naive CD8+ T cells from PBMCs. The receptors stem from a man between 18 and 35 years old in good health. Some clones in this sample may be carry-over from other donors' samples. The CDR3 runs from the conserved cysteine through the conserved F or W. A D gene is named only where the DNA matches it firmly. Only some rows state a clone size, as once, few, many or a class for expanded clones.

>TRBJ2-5|TRBD2|TRBV6-6|.|12
CASGEGVETQYF
TGTGCCAGCGGGGAGGGCGTTGAGACCCAGTACTTC
>TRBJ1-5|.|TRBV27|.|16
CASSLIGSRGNQPQHF
TGTGCCAGCAGTTTAATAGGCTCCCGGGGCAATCAGCCCCAGCATTTT
>TRBJ1-5|.|TRBV4-1|.|15
CASSRLSPGDQPQHF
TGCGCCAGCAGCCGCCTGTCTCCAGGGGATCAGCCCCAGCATTTT
>TRBJ2-1|.|TRBV25-1|.|14
CASSEYIPLTEQFF
TGTGCCAGCAGTGAATATATCCCGCTCACGGAGCAGTTCTTC
>TRBJ2-7|.|TRBV27|.|13
CASSPPGGFRQYF
TGTGCCAGCAGTCCTCCTGGCGGCTTTAGGCAGTACTTC
>TRBJ2-7|.|TRBV9|.|15
CASSVGSTSTGEQYF
TGTGCCAGCAGCGTAGGGAGCACTAGTACAGGCGAGCAGTACTTC
>TRBJ2-1|TRBD2|TRBV27|.|15
CASPQSGRVIYEQFF
TGTGCCAGCCCTCAGAGCGGGAGGGTGATATATGAGCAGTTCTTC
>TRBJ1-1|.|TRBV27|once|15
CASSLIGTPYTEAFF
TGTGCCAGCAGCCTCATAGGGACACCTTACACTGAAGCTTTCTTT
>TRBJ2-2|TRBD1|TRBV6-1|.|18
CASSDDRETLSAFKELFF
TGTGCCAGCAGTGACGACAGGGAAACTTTGTCAGCCTTCAAGGAGCTGTTTTTT
>TRBJ2-4|.|TRBV4-1|.|18
CASSQARVSGTAKNIQYF
TGCGCCAGCAGCCAAGCACGGGTATCAGGGACAGCCAAAAACATTCAGTACTTC
>TRBJ1-1|.|TRBV6-1|.|17
CASSEGSWATLNTEAFF
TGTGCCAGCAGTGAAGGATCCTGGGCAACTTTGAACACTGAAGCTTTCTTT
>TRBJ1-5|TRBD1|TRBV6-5|.|13
CASSLQGEQPQHF
TGTGCCAGCAGTTTACAGGGGGAACAGCCCCAGCATTTT
>TRBJ1-4|.|TRBV7-9|.|12
CASSLAPPSLFF
TGTGCCAGCAGCTTAGCCCCCCCCTCCCTGTTTTTT
>TRBJ1-1|.|TRBV6-6|.|14
CASNIEGAYTEAFF
TGTGCCAGCAATATTGAGGGCGCGTATACTGAAGCTTTCTTT
>TRBJ2-4|.|TRBV28|.|15
CASSFYGRAKNIQYF
TGTGCCAGCAGTTTTTACGGTAGGGCCAAAAACATTCAGTACTTC
>TRBJ2-3|TRBD2|TRBV4-1|once|16
CASSLRELRITDTQYF
TGCGCCAGCAGCCTGCGGGAGCTCAGGATCACAGATACGCAGTATTTT
>TRBJ2-7|TRBD2|TRBV10-1|.|13
CASSPGLAGEQYF
TGCGCCAGCAGTCCGGGACTAGCGGGAGAGCAGTACTTC
>TRBJ2-7|.|TRBV27|.|14
CASSWSGTRNEQYF
TGTGCCAGCAGTTGGTCGGGGACCAGGAACGAGCAGTACTTC
>TRBJ2-7|TRBD2|TRBV27|.|15
CASSLRAGEVDEQYF
TGTGCCAGCAGTTTACGAGCGGGAGAGGTAGACGAGCAGTACTTC
>TRBJ1-2|.|TRBV28|.|16
CASSPGYWAFTMGYTF
TGTGCCAGCAGTCCAGGGTACTGGGCCTTCACTATGGGCTACACCTTC
>TRBJ1-2|.|TRBV30|.|16
CAWGAEPAQGYYGYTF
TGTGCCTGGGGTGCGGAGCCAGCACAGGGTTACTATGGCTACACCTTC
>TRBJ2-5|.|TRBV2|.|17
CASSERGPYPLQETQYF
TGTGCCAGCAGTGAACGGGGGCCTTACCCCCTCCAAGAGACCCAGTACTTC
>TRBJ2-1|.|TRBV4-1|.|15
CASSQEGAQGHEQFF
TGCGCCAGCAGCCAAGAGGGAGCCCAGGGCCATGAGCAGTTCTTC
>TRBJ2-3|TRBD2|TRBV6-5|.|15
CASSILAGWTDTQYF
TGTGCCAGCAGCATCCTAGCGGGATGGACAGATACGCAGTATTTT
>TRBJ2-7|.|TRBV5-6|.|12
CASSRGRHEQYF
TGTGCCAGCAGCCGGGGGCGTCACGAGCAGTACTTC
>TRBJ2-7|.|TRBV29-1|once|14
CSAGVGSNSYEQYF
TGCAGCGCCGGGGTGGGCAGCAACTCCTACGAGCAGTACTTC
>TRBJ2-1|TRBD2|TRBV11-3|once|16
CASSLDPAGGWDEQFF
TGTGCCAGCAGCTTAGATCCGGCGGGAGGGTGGGATGAGCAGTTCTTC
>TRBJ2-7|.|TRBV15|.|16
CATSSGTRGSPYEQYF
TGTGCCACCAGCAGCGGGACCCGGGGATCTCCCTACGAGCAGTACTTC
>TRBJ1-4|TRBD1|TRBV4-2|.|18
CASSPPSSMTGGNEKLFF
TGTGCCAGCAGCCCGCCTTCCTCTATGACAGGGGGTAATGAAAAACTGTTTTTT
>TRBJ2-3|TRBD1|TRBV25-1|once|14
CASSAGQGPDTQYF
TGTGCCAGCAGTGCTGGACAGGGCCCCGATACGCAGTATTTT
>TRBJ2-1|.|TRBV9|.|15
CASNPDGSSYNEQFF
TGTGCCAGCAACCCCGATGGCAGCTCCTACAATGAGCAGTTCTTC
>TRBJ2-2|.|TRBV6-4|.|14
CASSPTRNTGELFF
TGTGCCAGCAGCCCCACTAGGAACACCGGGGAGCTGTTTTTT
>TRBJ2-3|.|TRBV6-1|.|13
CASSEVSTDTQYF
TGTGCCAGCAGTGAGGTCAGCACAGATACGCAGTATTTT
>TRBJ1-2|.|TRBV29-1|once|15
CSVERGGGGNYGYTF
TGCAGCGTTGAACGCGGTGGAGGGGGTAACTATGGCTACACCTTC
>TRBJ1-5|.|TRBV5-1|.|13
CASSLPGSQPQHF
TGCGCCAGCAGCTTGCCGGGGAGTCAGCCCCAGCATTTT
>TRBJ1-1|.|TRBV19|.|16
CASSMRSAGVWTEAFF
TGTGCCAGTAGCATGAGGAGTGCAGGGGTATGGACTGAAGCTTTCTTT
>TRBJ1-5|.|TRBV5-4|.|13
CASSLYLGQPQHF
TGTGCCAGCAGCTTGTACCTTGGTCAGCCCCAGCATTTT
>TRBJ2-7|TRBD2|TRBV11-2|.|17
CASSLGPPSGISYEQYF
TGTGCCAGCAGCTTAGGGCCCCCTAGCGGAATCTCCTACGAGCAGTACTTC